A selection of T cell receptor beta chains follows, all from one sample in a study of cytomegalovirus exposure and HLA in healthy donors. Method: immunoSEQ multiplex PCR; TCRdb's copy keeps in-frame clones and lacks some. This sample has 60,000 to 90,000 clones, with around three quarters found just once. Sequencing input: PBMCs. These receptors all stem from a woman aged 45-65 years in good health and CMV-seropositive. CDR3s include the opening cysteine and the closing phenylalanine or tryptophan. Fields, in order: J gene, D gene, clone size, V gene, CDR3 protein, CDR3 DNA. A D gene is named only where the DNA matches it firmly. Only part of the rows carry a size: once, few, many, or a class if the clone is expanded.

j_gene: TRBJ2-7; d_gene: .; abundance: .; v_gene: TRBV5-4; CDR3aa: CASSPMDSGAYEQYF; CDR3nt: TGTGCCAGCAGCCCCATGGATAGCGGCGCCTACGAGCAGTACTTC
j_gene: TRBJ1-1; d_gene: .; abundance: .; v_gene: TRBV6-5; CDR3aa: CASSVLSGRIEAFF; CDR3nt: TGTGCCAGCAGTGTGCTTTCGGGTAGGATTGAAGCTTTCTTT
j_gene: TRBJ1-2; d_gene: .; abundance: .; v_gene: TRBV29-1; CDR3aa: CSVLGYDSYPSNYGYTF; CDR3nt: TGCAGCGTTTTGGGTTATGACAGTTACCCCTCTAACTATGGCTACACCTTC
j_gene: TRBJ2-5; d_gene: TRBD2; abundance: .; v_gene: TRBV10-1; CDR3aa: CASSEDLAGRETQYF; CDR3nt: TGCGCCAGCAGTGAGGACTTAGCGGGAAGAGAGACCCAGTACTTC
j_gene: TRBJ1-6; d_gene: TRBD1; abundance: .; v_gene: TRBV9; CDR3aa: CASSVGGTVNLSPLHF; CDR3nt: TGTGCCAGCAGCGTAGGGGGGACAGTCAACCTTTCACCCCTCCACTTT
j_gene: TRBJ2-3; d_gene: TRBD2; abundance: .; v_gene: TRBV6-4; CDR3aa: CASSSGGRDTDTQYF; CDR3nt: TGTGCCAGCAGCAGCGGGGGAAGGGACACAGATACGCAGTATTTT
j_gene: TRBJ2-1; d_gene: .; abundance: .; v_gene: TRBV29-1; CDR3aa: CSANSGYNEQFF; CDR3nt: TGCAGCGCCAATAGCGGTTACAATGAGCAGTTCTTC
j_gene: TRBJ2-3; d_gene: .; abundance: .; v_gene: TRBV28; CDR3aa: CASSFSRRVDTQYF; CDR3nt: TGTGCCAGCTCATTCTCCCGGCGGGTGGATACGCAGTATTTT
j_gene: TRBJ2-1; d_gene: TRBD2; abundance: .; v_gene: TRBV29-1; CDR3aa: CSVASAGGPYNEQFF; CDR3nt: TGCAGCGTTGCCTCAGCGGGAGGGCCCTACAATGAGCAGTTCTTC
j_gene: TRBJ2-5; d_gene: .; abundance: .; v_gene: TRBV11-2; CDR3aa: CASSSSPQGNRETQYF; CDR3nt: TGTGCCAGCAGCTCTAGCCCACAGGGAAATCGGGAGACCCAGTACTTC
j_gene: TRBJ1-2; d_gene: TRBD1; abundance: few; v_gene: TRBV19; CDR3aa: CASSAGTGYGYTF; CDR3nt: TGTGCCAGTAGTGCCGGGACAGGGTATGGCTACACCTTC
j_gene: TRBJ2-7; d_gene: TRBD1; abundance: .; v_gene: TRBV5-1; CDR3aa: CASSLNPTGTGGSYEQYF; CDR3nt: TGCGCCAGCAGCTTGAATCCCACCGGGACAGGGGGCTCCTACGAGCAGTACTTC
j_gene: TRBJ2-7; d_gene: TRBD2; abundance: .; v_gene: TRBV27; CDR3aa: CASRWGGRADYEQYF; CDR3nt: TGTGCCAGCAGATGGGGGGGAAGAGCCGACTACGAGCAGTACTTC
j_gene: TRBJ1-2; d_gene: TRBD1; abundance: few; v_gene: TRBV28; CDR3aa: CASLFPGTGGYTF; CDR3nt: TGTGCCAGCTTATTTCCAGGGACAGGAGGCTACACCTTC
j_gene: TRBJ2-3; d_gene: TRBD2; abundance: .; v_gene: TRBV7-2; CDR3aa: CASSLKYRVTSGEKNTQYF; CDR3nt: TGTGCCAGCAGCTTAAAATACCGGGTAACTAGCGGGGAGAAGAATACGCAGTATTTT
j_gene: TRBJ2-5; d_gene: TRBD2; abundance: .; v_gene: TRBV5-6; CDR3aa: CASSLGLAGGKETQYF; CDR3nt: TGTGCCAGCAGCCTGGGACTAGCGGGGGGAAAAGAGACCCAGTACTTC
j_gene: TRBJ1-5; d_gene: .; abundance: few; v_gene: TRBV5-1; CDR3aa: CASSLAGESNQPQHF; CDR3nt: TGCGCCAGCAGCTTGGCAGGGGAGAGCAATCAGCCCCAGCATTTT
j_gene: TRBJ2-3; d_gene: .; abundance: .; v_gene: TRBV18; CDR3aa: CASSPRSFLESTDTQYF; CDR3nt: TGTGCCAGCTCACCGAGGTCATTCCTAGAAAGCACAGATACGCAGTATTTT
j_gene: TRBJ2-3; d_gene: TRBD2; abundance: .; v_gene: TRBV5-6; CDR3aa: CASSGGTSITDTQYF; CDR3nt: TGTGCCAGCAGCGGGGGGACTAGCATCACAGATACGCAGTATTTT
j_gene: TRBJ1-1; d_gene: .; abundance: .; v_gene: TRBV10-2; CDR3aa: CASTSTRTPASKAFF; CDR3nt: TGCGCCAGCACTTCCACACGAACGCCAGCTAGTAAAGCTTTCTTT
j_gene: TRBJ1-4; d_gene: .; abundance: .; v_gene: TRBV5-1; CDR3aa: CASSLGASGAEKLFF; CDR3nt: TGCGCCAGCAGCTTGGGGGCTTCAGGGGCGGAAAAACTGTTTTTT
j_gene: TRBJ1-4; d_gene: .; abundance: .; v_gene: TRBV6-1; CDR3aa: CASERVATNEKLFF; CDR3nt: TGTGCCAGCGAACGGGTTGCAACTAATGAAAAACTGTTTTTT
j_gene: TRBJ2-7; d_gene: TRBD2; abundance: large; v_gene: TRBV4-1; CDR3aa: CASSQVAGGLGEQYF; CDR3nt: TGCGCCAGCAGCCAAGTTGCGGGGGGGCTGGGCGAGCAGTACTTC
j_gene: TRBJ1-5; d_gene: .; abundance: few; v_gene: TRBV5-1; CDR3aa: CASSLLGVQPQHF; CDR3nt: TGCGCCAGCAGCTTGTTAGGGGTTCAGCCCCAGCATTTT
j_gene: TRBJ1-5; d_gene: .; abundance: .; v_gene: TRBV15; CDR3aa: CATSRVTAGHQPQHF; CDR3nt: TGTGCCACCAGCAGAGTCACAGCCGGCCATCAGCCCCAGCATTTT
j_gene: TRBJ1-1; d_gene: TRBD1; abundance: .; v_gene: TRBV13; CDR3aa: CASSTRQGAAEAFF; CDR3nt: TGTGCCAGCAGCACCCGACAGGGGGCGGCTGAAGCTTTCTTT
j_gene: TRBJ1-2; d_gene: .; abundance: .; v_gene: TRBV2; CDR3aa: CASSESREGPYIYGYTF; CDR3nt: TGTGCCAGCAGTGAATCAAGGGAGGGTCCTTATATCTATGGCTACACCTTC
j_gene: TRBJ1-1; d_gene: TRBD1; abundance: .; v_gene: TRBV6-1; CDR3aa: CASSTDRGLDAFF; CDR3nt: TGTGCCAGCAGCACGGACAGGGGGCTCGATGCTTTCTTT